This T cell receptor (beta chain) was recorded in a study of OX40 agonist ivuxolimab in advanced cancers. V was shortened by 7 bases and J by 7 bases, with 10 bases between the two germline ends. The CDR3 length is 11 residues. The germline V gene has CDR1 SGHTA and CDR2 FQGTGA. This clone was counted a few times. Produced via immunoSEQ multiplex PCR; TCRdb's table is partial and in-frame only. Of about 36,000 clones in the sample, about 81% were seen once. V and J are TRBV7-3 and TRBJ1-2; unclear D gene. The receptor was derived from an adult with an advanced solid tumor such as melanoma, head and neck, liver or kidney cancer. The starting material was CD4+ or CD8+ T cells sorted from blood, obtained in a trial of the OX40 agonist ivuxolimab. The CDR3 coding sequence is TGTGCCAGCACATCGCTTGGTGGCTACACCTTC. Protein: CASTSLGGYTF.